The entry below describes one T cell receptor beta chain. Its antigen remains undetermined. Per-base quality was not reported, and no clone a single base away is much larger than it. Each collaborating institution followed its own protocols to collect whole blood in K2EDTA tubes. For TCRbeta analysis, collaborators shipped samples as frozen whole blood, isolated PBMCs, or DNA extracted from either of those sample types. The CDR3 goes from the cysteine to the phenylalanine over 13 residues. Solely the CDR3 DNA is kept, with 39 bases framed from the first base. For CDR1 and CDR2, the germline V gene lists SGHTA and FQGNSA. The junction carries 11 bases between V and J, which are trimmed by 5 bases and 9 bases respectively. This sample is part of a study of blood T cell repertoires in COVID-19 (dated by TCRdb to 2020 to 2022). Background on the whole study: The collaborator samples originated in the United States, Italy and Spain and spanned the acute and convalescent phases of COVID-19. The repertoires were released in a freely available public database meant as a resource for research on the immune response to SARS-CoV-2. HLA class I and class II types, where available, came from metadata supplied by the sample provider rather than from assay-based typing. The material from the prospective study consisted of cDNA or gDNA derived from T cells, B-cell-depleted T cells, or PBMCs. The sample metadata nearly always contained a de-identified subject ID, COVID-19 status, age in years and sex. Subjects who had been exposed to COVID-19, were actively infected with it, or had recovered from it provided the deeply sampled blood TCRbeta repertoires that made up the dataset. The samples were drawn from two sources: the first 160 participants of the ongoing ImmuneRACE study, and fewer than 1,500 subjects contributed by 6 global collaborators.

TCRbeta CDR3 regions were amplified from genomic DNA using the immunoSEQ Assay, a bias-controlled multiplex PCR. The study's own analysis went as follows. Within the assay, amplification of reference gene primers was used to estimate how many nucleated cells each sample contained. To quantify the absolute abundance of each unique TCRbeta CDR3 rearrangement, sequence reads were collapsed and filtered. For each sample, productive Simpson clonality was calculated by taking the square root of Simpson's diversity index across productive rearrangements. TCRdb obtained this table from immuneACCESS and retained in-frame rearrangements with V and J assigned. These tables miss some clones; where compared with another copy, unresolved V genes account for less than half of the shortfall, and the remainder is unexplained. Clone size and the V and J calls come from that table; the DNA yielded D and trimming. The sample table shows 110,000 or so clones, and roughly 84% are seen once. The top ten clones comprise under 9.5% of the sample.

What the research found in general, with its limitations: The amount of clinical and demographic metadata varied by source and participant and was provided uncurated.

The specimen was peripheral blood. This receptor was taken from a woman aged 40 to 50 with acute or convalescent COVID-19. The chain is assembled from TRBV7-2 and TRBJ1-6; the D region possibly corresponds to TRBD1 (5 bases align). The CDR3 region: CASSQGGGSPLHF. The nucleotides are TGTGCCAGCAGCCAGGGTGGCGGTTCACCCCTCCACTTT.